A single sample is the source of the 11 T cell receptor beta chains below, sequenced in a study of blood T cell repertoires in COVID-19 (dated by TCRdb to between 2020 and 2021). The library was generated by the immunoSEQ multiplex PCR assay. TCRdb provides this immuneACCESS table in a form limited to in-frame rearrangements. Some clones are lacking; in checked studies, under half of them reflect an unresolved V gene, and why the rest are absent is not known. The sample contains some 130,000 clones, approximately 81% of them found a single time. Together, the top ten hold roughly 4% of the sample. The sample taken for sequencing was peripheral blood. The receptors were sampled from a woman over 75 with acute or convalescent COVID-19.

The chain carries TRBV18 and TRBJ2-1, with D perhaps TRBD2 (5 bases). Germline lookup yields CDR1 KGHSH and CDR2 LQKENI. The V end was cut by 2 bases, the J end by 9 bases, with 11 bases between. This CDR3 region has 13 residues. In nucleotides, the CDR3 is TGTGCCAGCTCACCAAGCGGTTCGGTTGAGCAGTTCTTC. Protein product: CASSPSGSVEQFF.

The chain combines TRBV7-9 with TRBJ1-4; no firm D call. There are 15 residues in the CDR3. Between the trimmed V and J ends, which lost 0 bases and 3 bases, there was a span of 8 bases. CDR1 is SEHNR and CDR2 is FQNEAQ in the germline V gene (reference sequence). The CDR3 DNA reads TGTGCCAGCAGCTTAGCTAGTGGTTCTAATGAAAAACTGTTTTTT. Translated, it gives CASSLASGSNEKLFF.

The V call is TRBV6-2 or TRBV6-3, the J call TRBJ1-1, with 8 bases lining up with TRBD1. CDR1 MNHEY and CDR2 SVGEGT come from the germline V gene. After removal of 5 bases from V and 4 bases from J, the junction contained 9 bases not matched to a gene. CDR3 length: 15 residues. The CDR3: CASSTTDRVSTEAFF. DNA of the CDR3: TGTGCCAGCAGTACAACGGACAGGGTGAGCACTGAAGCTTTCTTT.

This chain joins TRBV6-1 and TRBJ2-3; 11 bases fit TRBD2. The CDR3 sequence is 16 residues long. Germline V gives CDR1 MNHNS, CDR2 SASEGT. J was trimmed by 2 bases and V by 2 bases; bases with no gene match: 3. CDR3 in DNA: TGTGCCAGCAGTGAACGACTAGCGGGGAACACAGATACGCAGTATTTT. It yields the protein CASSERLAGNTDTQYF.

The gene calls are TRBV4-3 and TRBJ1-6; D unclear. Germline V gene lookup returns CDR1 LGHNA and CDR2 YSLEER. The CDR3 has 15 amino acids. Deletions cut 0 bases from V and 7 bases from J, with 10 bases between. The CDR3 loop is CASSQDHAANSPLHF. CDR3 bases: TGCGCCAGCAGCCAAGATCATGCGGCAAATTCACCCCTCCACTTT.

J is TRBJ1-6 and V is TRBV2; 8 bases map to TRBD1. This CDR3 spans 15 amino acids. The germline V gene has CDR1 SNHLY and CDR2 FYNNEI. Trimming at V came to 4 bases and at J to 5 bases, leaving 4 bases not matched to a gene. DNA for the CDR3: TGTGCCAGCAGTGGTCAGGGGGCAGATAATTCACCCCTCCACTTT. Its protein product is CASSGQGADNSPLHF.

This clone was seen once. J is TRBJ1-4 and V is TRBV7-9, with D possibly being TRBD1 (5 bases). Trimming removed 4 bases from V and 8 bases from J, with 11 bases in between. The CDR3 is 13 residues long. Looked up from germline, CDR1 is SEHNR and CDR2 is FQNEAQ (reference sequence). CDR3 DNA sequence: TGTGCCAGCAGCTCCAGGACACAAGAAAAACTGTTTTTT. Its protein product is CASSSRTQEKLFF.

The chain carries TRBV6-5 and TRBJ1-1; 8 nucleotides line up with TRBD1. From germline, CDR1 is MNHEY and CDR2 SVGAGI. Trimming removed 4 bases from V and 5 bases from J; junction bases left unmatched: 6. The CDR3 is made up of 14 amino acids. In DNA, the CDR3 is TGTGCCAGCAGTTCTACAGGGGGTTCAACTGAAGCTTTCTTT. This codes for CASSSTGGSTEAFF.

The rearrangement links TRBV10-3 to TRBJ2-2; 7 bases match TRBD1. This CDR3 region has 14 residues. Losses at the gene ends were 4 bases for V and 4 bases for J; bases not matched to a gene: 3. CDR1 and CDR2 (germline): ENHRY, SYGVKD. CDR3 amino acids: CAISGQGPTGELFF. CDR3 nucleotides: TGTGCCATCAGTGGACAGGGACCCACCGGGGAGCTGTTTTTT.

This clone was detected only once. The genes are TRBV28 and TRBJ2-7; the D is unclear. The V end was cut by 6 bases, the J end by 6 bases, with 12 bases between. There are 12 residues in the CDR3. Germline assignment: CDR1 MDHEN and CDR2 SYDVKM. CDR3 residues: CASRPLGFEQYF. The CDR3 DNA is TGTGCCAGCAGACCGCTAGGTTTCGAGCAGTACTTC.

The genes are TRBV7-2 and TRBJ1-5; unclear D gene. The CDR3 length is 14 residues. V was trimmed by 3 bases and J by 2 bases, leaving 8 bases between them. Germline CDR1 SGHTA, CDR2 FQGNSA. CDR3 sequence reads: CASSFNQGNQPQHF. Written as DNA, the CDR3 is TGTGCCAGCAGCTTCAACCAGGGCAATCAGCCCCAGCATTTT. The whole variable domain, filled in from reference TRBV7-2 and TRBJ1-5, reads GAGVSQSPSNKVTEKGKDVELRCDPISGHTALYWYRQSLGQGLEFLIYFQGNSAPDKSGLPSDRFSAERTGGSVSTLTIQRTQQEDSAVYLCASSFNQGNQPQHFGDGTRLSIL.